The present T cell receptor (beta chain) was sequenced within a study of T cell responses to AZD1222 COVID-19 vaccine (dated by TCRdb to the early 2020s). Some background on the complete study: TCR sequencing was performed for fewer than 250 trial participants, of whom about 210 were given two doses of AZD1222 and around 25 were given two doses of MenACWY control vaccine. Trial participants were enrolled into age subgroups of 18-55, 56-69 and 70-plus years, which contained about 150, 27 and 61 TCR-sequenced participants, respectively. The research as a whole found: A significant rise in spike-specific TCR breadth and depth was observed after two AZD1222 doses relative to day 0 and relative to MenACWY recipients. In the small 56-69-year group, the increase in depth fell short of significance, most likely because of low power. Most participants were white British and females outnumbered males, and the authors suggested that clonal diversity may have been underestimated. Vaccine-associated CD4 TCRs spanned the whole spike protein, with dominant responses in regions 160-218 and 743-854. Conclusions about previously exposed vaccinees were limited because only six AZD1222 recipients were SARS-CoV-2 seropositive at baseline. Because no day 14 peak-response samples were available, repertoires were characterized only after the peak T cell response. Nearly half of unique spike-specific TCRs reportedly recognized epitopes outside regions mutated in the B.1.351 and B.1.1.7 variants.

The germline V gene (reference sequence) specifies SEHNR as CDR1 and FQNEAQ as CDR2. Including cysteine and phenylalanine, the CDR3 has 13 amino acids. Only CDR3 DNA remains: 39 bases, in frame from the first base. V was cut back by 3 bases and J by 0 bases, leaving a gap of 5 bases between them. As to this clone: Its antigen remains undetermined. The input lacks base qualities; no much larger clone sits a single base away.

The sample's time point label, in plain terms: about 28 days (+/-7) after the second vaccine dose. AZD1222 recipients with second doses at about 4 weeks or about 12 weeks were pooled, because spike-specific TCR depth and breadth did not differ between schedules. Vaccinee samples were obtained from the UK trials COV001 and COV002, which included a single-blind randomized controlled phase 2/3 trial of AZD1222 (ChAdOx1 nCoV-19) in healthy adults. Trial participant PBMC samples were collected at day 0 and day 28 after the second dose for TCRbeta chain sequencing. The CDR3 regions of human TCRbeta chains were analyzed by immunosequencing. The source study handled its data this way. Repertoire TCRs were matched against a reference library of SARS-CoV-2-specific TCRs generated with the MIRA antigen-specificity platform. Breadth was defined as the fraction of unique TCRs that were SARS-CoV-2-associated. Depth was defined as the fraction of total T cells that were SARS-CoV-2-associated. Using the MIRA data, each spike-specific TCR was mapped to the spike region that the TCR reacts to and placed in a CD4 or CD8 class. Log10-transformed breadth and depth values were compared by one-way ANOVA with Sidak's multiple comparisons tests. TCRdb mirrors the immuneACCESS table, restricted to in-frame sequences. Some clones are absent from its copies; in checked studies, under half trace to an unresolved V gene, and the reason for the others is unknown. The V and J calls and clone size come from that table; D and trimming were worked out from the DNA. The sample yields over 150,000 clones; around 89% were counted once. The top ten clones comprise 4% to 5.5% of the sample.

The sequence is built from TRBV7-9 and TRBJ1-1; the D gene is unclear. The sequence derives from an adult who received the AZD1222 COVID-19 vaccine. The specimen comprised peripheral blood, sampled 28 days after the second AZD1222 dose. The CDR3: CASSFSMNTEAFF. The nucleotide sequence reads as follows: TGTGCCAGCAGCTTCAGTATGAACACTGAAGCTTTCTTT.